The sequence of this T cell receptor beta chain was determined in a study of blood T cell repertoires in COVID-19. Overall study context: T cells, B-cell-depleted T cells, or PBMCs supplied cDNA or gDNA.

This clone was recorded a few times. In germline, CDR1 is SGHNT, CDR2 YENEEA. V dropped 2 bases and J dropped 0 bases, with 17 bases sitting between them. This CDR3 has 18 amino acids. Cohort allocation depended upon clinical history that participants reported. This table comes from immunoSEQ multiplex PCR, and its TCRdb copy is limited to in-frame clones, with some not included. The sample has fewer than 350,000 clones, roughly 85% seen once. Specimen: PBMCs or T cells enriched from blood (not recorded which). This TCR was recovered from a woman aged 50 to 60 who had recovered from COVID-19. The chain combines TRBV11-3 with TRBJ1-5; weak D call: TRBD1 (5 bases). CDR3 loop: CASSLSPQGGDSNQPQHF. The CDR3 DNA sequence: TGTGCCAGCAGCTTAAGCCCCCAGGGAGGGGATAGCAATCAGCCCCAGCATTTT.